This TCR beta chain was captured in a study of cytomegalovirus exposure and HLA in healthy donors. Study outcomes and limitations: Some highly shared sequence variants likely arose as a pipeline artifact.

Deletions cut 4 bases from V and 2 bases from J, with 13 bases between. The V gene's germline CDR1 is SGHVS and CDR2 FQNEAQ. This CDR3 region has 15 residues. The primer mix had 60 Vbeta and 13 Jbeta primers. Methods used by the authors: In a later analysis, around 10 million of 65 million to 90 million unique beta chains occurred in at least two donors. Only in-frame clones appear in the TCRdb table, and some are missing; sequencing was by immunoSEQ multiplex PCR. The V and J calls and clone size were taken over from that table, and D and trimming were inferred from the DNA. This sample's table reports approximately 150,000 clones. On this clone itself: No antigen is known for it.

V usage is TRBV7-8 and J usage is TRBJ2-3; D possibly corresponds to TRBD2 (5 bases). The receptor's source is a woman younger than 30 in good health and CMV-seronegative. Sequencing was done on a sample of PBMCs. CDR3 sequence: CASSSGGLPTDTQYF. Here the CDR3 DNA reads TGTGCCAGCAGCTCTGGCGGGCTACCCACAGATACGCAGTATTTT. Combining the CDR3 with reference TRBV7-8 and TRBJ2-3 gives the whole variable domain GAGVSQSPRYKVAKRGQDVALRCDPISGHVSLFWYQQALGQGPEFLTYFQNEAQLDKSGLPSDRFFAERPEGSVSTLKIQRTQQEDSAVYLCASSSGGLPTDTQYFGPGTRLTVL.